This entry lists 9 T cell receptor beta chains sequenced from one sample in a study of CD8+CD57+ T cells in acquired aplastic anemia. CDR3 and TCR beta VDJ profiling relied on a genomic DNA template. TCRdb re-called the reads with MiXCR, one entry per CDR3 protein. The sample lists 310,000 or so distinct CDR3 sequences; roughly 53% were seen once. Those patients picked for sequencing had displayed CD8+CD57+ cell expansion on flow cytometry. Source material: sorted CD4+, CD8+, or CD8+CD57+ T cells (not recorded which) from PBMCs. Every receptor here comes from a human donor with aplastic anemia.

Turning to this clonotype: The junction departs from the called germline gene at one end, perhaps through a read error. This sequence joins TRBV2 and TRBJ2-1; TRBD2 matches 12 bases. Germline CDR1 and CDR2: SNHLY and FYNNEI. This CDR3 is 12 amino acids long. The CDR3 protein is CASIGLAGGHHF. The CDR3 bases are TGTGCCAGCATTGGTCTAGCGGGGGGGCACCACTTC.

The chain carries TRBV4-2 and TRBJ1-1; D not certain. Trimming stripped 0 bases from V and 0 bases from J, with 8 bases between. This CDR3 contains 15 residues. Germline V gene lookup returns CDR1 LGHNA and CDR2 YNFKEQ. The CDR3 DNA reads TGTGCCAGCAGCCAAGATTCAGGTATGAACACTGAAGCTTTCTTT. It is translated as CASSQDSGMNTEAFF.

The V call is TRBV15, the J call TRBJ2-5; possible D gene TRBD1, 6 bases. The better agreement between TRBJ2-7 and the DNA end casts doubt on the J call. Germline assignment: CDR1 LNHNV and CDR2 YYDKDF (reference sequence). The length of the CDR3 is 16 residues. The CDR3 loop reads CATSRPDSHIPYEQYF. The CDR3 DNA sequence: TGTGCCACCAGCAGGCCGGACAGCCATATCCCCTACGAGCAGTACTTC.

The chain is built from TRBV19 and TRBJ2-7; D is perhaps TRBD2 (5 bases). The CDR3 extends over 13 amino acids. Per germline, CDR1 LNHDA and CDR2 SQIVND (reference sequence). Trimming took off 5 bases at V and 2 bases at J, with 10 bases between the two ends. This CDR3 reads CASSVGLPYEQYF. The CDR3 DNA reads as TGTGCCAGTAGTGTCGGACTCCCCTACGAGCAGTACTTC.

On this clonotype: No conserved phenylalanine or tryptophan is present at the end of the CDR3, so a read error is the likely explanation. This CDR3 is CASSIALTETQYL. For the CDR3, the DNA is TGTGCCAGTAGTATTGCGCTAACTGAGACCCAGTACCTC. J is TRBJ2-5 and V is TRBV19; D unclear. Germline V gives CDR1 LNHDA, CDR2 SQIVND (reference sequence). Trimming stripped 3 bases from V and 5 bases from J, with 10 bases between. CDR3 length: 13 residues.

The chain recombines TRBV4-2 with TRBJ1-4; a weak D match, TRBD1 (6 bases). The CDR3 is made up of 13 amino acids. CDR1 is LGHNA and CDR2 is YNFKEQ in the germline V gene. V gave up 8 bases and J gave up 8 bases, with 15 bases separating them. The CDR3 DNA is TGTGCCAGCGAAACAGGGTATGGGGAAAAACTGTTTTTT. This translates into CASETGYGEKLFF.

The rearrangement uses TRBV19 and TRBJ2-5; TRBD2 agrees at 8 bases. CDR1 is LNHDA and CDR2 is SQIVND in the germline V gene (reference sequence). Unmatched junction bases numbered 5, after V lost 3 bases and J lost 2 bases. This CDR3 region has 15 residues. The CDR3 here is CASSIRSGGQETQYF. In DNA, the CDR3 is TGTGCCAGTAGTATTAGGAGCGGGGGACAAGAGACCCAGTACTTC.

The J gene is TRBJ2-3, the V gene TRBV7-8; 8 bases match TRBD1. The CDR3 consists of 14 residues. Germline trimming cut 4 bases from V and 4 bases from J; bases unmatched to any gene: 4. Per the germline V gene, CDR1 is SGHVS and CDR2 is FQNEAQ. CDR3 loop: CASSSRTGSDTQYF. The CDR3 coding sequence is TGTGCCAGCAGCTCGCGGACAGGGTCAGATACGCAGTATTTT.

The chain couples TRBV20-1 to TRBJ2-7; 12 positions match TRBD2. The CDR3 spans 15 residues. CDR1 is DFQATT and CDR2 is SNEGSKA in the germline V gene (reference sequence). With V trimmed by 4 bases and J by 9 bases, 13 bases remained unmatched. CDR3 residues: CSAKRSSGRAIWQYF. The CDR3 region has the DNA TGCAGTGCTAAACGATCTAGCGGGAGGGCCATTTGGCAGTACTTC.